The sequence of this TCR beta chain was determined in a study of Ad26.COV2.S vaccination and SARS-CoV-2 variants. Study-level results: Reported post-vaccination CD8+ and CD4+ T cell responses to spike showed substantial breadth.

TCRdb's table, derived via immunoSEQ multiplex PCR, lists solely in-frame clones and lacks some. The top ten clones hold 9.5% to 12% of a sample with about 220,000 clones, approximately 87% of them seen once. For this clone: Its cognate antigen is unknown.

Indicated treatment: roughly 18 received Ad26.COV2.S at low or high dose, single or two shots; several received placebo; per-sample allocation not given. Sampling was performed 63 days after the first vaccine or placebo injection. This person who donated was an adult of 18-55 years in Boston. This CDR3 is built from 15 residues. V dropped 0 bases and J dropped 7; count of bases not matched to a gene: 4. CDR1 and CDR2 (germline): ENHRY, SYGVKD. The TCR was taken from a person between 18 and 65 years old who received the Ad26.COV2.S COVID-19 vaccine or a placebo. Sequenced material: peripheral blood, taken in a trial of Ad26.COV2.S vaccine versus placebo. The chain couples TRBV10-3 to TRBJ2-1, with 9 bases identical to TRBD2. CDR3 amino acids: CAISESGLARNEQFF. The DNA of the CDR3 is TGTGCCATCAGTGAGTCCGGACTAGCGAGGAATGAGCAGTTCTTC.